This passage covers 27 T cell receptor beta chains from one sample sequenced in a study of T cell changes during pregnancy in multiple sclerosis. The method was immunoSEQ multiplex PCR; TCRdb's version includes in-frame clones alone and lacks a portion of them. The data hold approximately 100,000 clones, with 94% observed a single time. The sample in question was peripheral blood, obtained before pregnancy. Receptors originate from a female donor with multiple sclerosis, enrolled in a pregnancy study.

This clone was counted only a few times. This chain uses TRBV2 with TRBJ1-2, with D maybe TRBD1 (6 bases). Germline V CDR1 and CDR2: SNHLY, FYNNEI. The CDR3 extends over 13 amino acids. V lost 3 bases and J lost 4, with 9 bases in between. The CDR3 sequence: CASSDTGIYGYTF. The CDR3 coding sequence is TGTGCCAGCAGTGATACAGGGATCTATGGCTACACCTTC.

The gene calls are TRBV27 and TRBJ2-3; the match to TRBD2 covers 8 bases. The trim removed 4 bases at V and 0 bases at J, leaving 15 bases unmatched. This CDR3 has 19 residues. Germline CDR1 reads MNHEY; CDR2 reads SMNVEV (reference sequence). The CDR3 DNA reads TGTGCCAGCAGTTCCCACCTTCCAACTAGCGGCGGGAGCACAGATACGCAGTATTTT. The encoded protein is CASSSHLPTSGGSTDTQYF.

The V gene is TRBV7-3, the J gene TRBJ2-1; TRBD2 matches at 10 bases. Germline CDR1 reads SGHTA; CDR2 reads FQGTGA. This CDR3 comprises 17 residues. Trimming cost V 4 bases and J 0 bases; bases outside gene matches: 6. The CDR3: CASSSLTSGYSYNEQFF. As DNA, the CDR3 is TGTGCCAGCAGCTCTCTGACTAGCGGGTACTCCTACAATGAGCAGTTCTTC.

The chain employs TRBV4-2 and TRBJ1-1; D unresolved. This CDR3 is 15 amino acids long. Germline V lookup: CDR1 LGHNA, CDR2 YNFKEQ. Trimming shortened V by 0 bases and J by 4 bases, and 12 bases separated the two germline ends. The CDR3 region has the DNA TGTGCCAGCAGCCAAGATGCGGCAGCCCTCACTGAAGCTTTCTTT. This sequence encodes CASSQDAAALTEAFF.

The chain carries TRBV27 and TRBJ2-5; 9 bases line up with TRBD1. The CDR3 spans 14 residues. Per the germline V gene, CDR1 is MNHEY and CDR2 is SMNVEV (reference sequence). Trimming at V came to 6 bases and at J to 5 bases, leaving 7 bases not matched to a gene. CDR3 residues: CASSLQGARETQYF. As DNA, the CDR3 is TGTGCCAGCAGCCTACAGGGGGCGCGGGAGACCCAGTACTTC.

The chain combines TRBV28 with TRBJ2-7, with TRBD1 matching 7 bases. The CDR3 covers 15 residues. J gave up 2 bases and V 9 bases, and 13 bases lay outside the gene matches. The germline CDR1 and CDR2 sequences are MDHEN and SYDVKM. CDR3 loop: CASHDHKGQTYEQYF. CDR3 sequence (DNA): TGTGCCAGTCATGACCATAAGGGACAGACCTACGAGCAGTACTTC.

V gene TRBV5-1 combines with J gene TRBJ2-7; possible D gene TRBD1, 7 bases. Looked up from germline, CDR1 is SGHRS and CDR2 is YFSETQ. V shed 6 bases and J shed 0 bases, with 10 bases lying between them. This CDR3 spans 13 amino acids. CDR3 amino acids: CASTQGGSYEQYF. CDR3 DNA: TGCGCCAGCACTCAGGGGGGCTCCTACGAGCAGTACTTC.

The V call is TRBV7-2, the J call TRBJ1-4, with 8 bases matching TRBD1. V lost 3 bases to trimming and J lost 13 bases; unmatched junction nucleotides: 7. The CDR3 runs to 13 residues. The germline V gene has CDR1 SGHTA and CDR2 FQGNSA. The chain's CDR3 is CASSFKQGVRLFF. Written as DNA, the CDR3 is TGTGCCAGCAGCTTTAAACAGGGGGTAAGACTGTTTTTT.

The rearrangement links TRBV9 to TRBJ2-1, with 9 positions matching TRBD2. The CDR3 is 12 residues long. Germline CDR1 and CDR2: SGDLS and YYNGEE. The V and J ends lost 4 bases and 11 bases, in that order; junction bases with no gene match: 4. Here the CDR3 reads CASSTAGGQQFF. CDR3 bases: TGTGCCAGCAGCACAGCGGGGGGCCAGCAGTTCTTC.

This clone occurred once. One end of the junction does not line up with germline, which may come from a read error. The V gene is TRBV15, the J gene TRBJ1-1; D may be TRBD1 (5 bases). CDR3 length equals 14 residues. CDR1 LNHNV and CDR2 YYDKDF come from the germline V gene (reference sequence). The CDR3 loop is CASREGGRNTEAFF. DNA of the CDR3: TGTGCCTCCAGGGAGGGCGGGAGGAACACTGAAGCTTTCTTT.

This clone was observed a few times. This chain links TRBV7-8 with TRBJ1-2; possibly TRBD1 for D (5 bases). The CDR3 loop spans 14 amino acids. Germline V gives CDR1 SGHVS, CDR2 FQNEAQ. V was pared by 5 bases and J by 4 bases, with 14 bases between. The CDR3 coding sequence is TGTGCCAGCAGCCCTCAGGGATCCTCCTATGGCTACACCTTC. The encoded protein is CASSPQGSSYGYTF.

V usage is TRBV7-2 and J usage is TRBJ1-5; D is ambiguous. Trimming shortened V by 1 base and J by 4 bases, and 5 bases separated the two germline ends. This CDR3 region has 13 residues. Germline V lookup: CDR1 SGHTA, CDR2 FQGNSA. DNA for the CDR3: TGTGCCAGCAGCTTAGTTCAAAATCAGCCCCAGCATTTT. This translates into CASSLVQNQPQHF.

This chain joins TRBV18 and TRBJ2-7; no reliable D call. With 0 bases removed from V and 6 bases from J, the gap between germline ends came to 9 bases. Germline CDR1 and CDR2: KGHSH and LQKENI. This CDR3 has 13 amino acids. DNA for the CDR3: TGTGCCAGCTCACCACCCAGTTCCGCCGAGCAGTACTTC. Encoded protein: CASSPPSSAEQYF.

The chain has TRBV11-2 and TRBJ2-5; D not resolved. V lost 1 base and J lost 9, with 6 bases in between. The CDR3 contains 11 residues. CDR1 is SGHAT and CDR2 is FQNNGV in the germline V gene. CDR3: CASSLAVSQYF. The CDR3 nucleotides are TGTGCCAGCAGCTTAGCGGTGTCCCAGTACTTC. Variable domain in full (rest from reference TRBV11-2 and TRBJ2-5): EAGVAQSPRYKIIEKRQSVAFWCNPISGHATLYWYQQILGQGPKLLIQFQNNGVVDDSQLPKDRFSAERLKGVDSTLKIQPAKLEDSAVYLCASSLAVSQYFGPGTRLLVL.

This chain links TRBV5-1 with TRBJ2-2; 7 nucleotides agree with TRBD1. There are 15 residues in the CDR3. V dropped 4 bases and J dropped 4; count of bases not matched to a gene: 7. Germline assignment: CDR1 SGHRS and CDR2 YFSETQ. CDR3 nucleotide sequence: TGCGCCAGCAGCCTCGGACAGGCGGGCACCGGGGAGCTGTTTTTT. This gives the protein CASSLGQAGTGELFF.

This clone has a single count. The rearrangement joins TRBV7-8 to TRBJ2-7; possibly TRBD1 for D (5 bases). Deletions cut 1 base from V and 2 bases from J, with 12 bases between. This CDR3 region has 15 residues. Germline CDR1 SGHVS, CDR2 FQNEAQ. CDR3 region: CASSLEEQATYEQYF. CDR3 DNA: TGTGCCAGCAGCTTAGAGGAACAGGCGACCTACGAGCAGTACTTC.

The CDR3 loop reads CASSLKMNSRYTF. The DNA of the CDR3 is TGTGCCAGCAGCTTAAAGATGAACTCACGCTACACCTTC. The chain recombines TRBV7-9 with TRBJ1-2; D is unclear. V lost 2 bases and J lost 9, with 13 bases in between. The CDR3 consists of 13 residues. Per germline, CDR1 SEHNR and CDR2 FQNEAQ (reference sequence).

The chain is built from TRBV5-4 and TRBJ2-1, with TRBD2 identical over 9 bases. The trim removed 2 bases at V and 0 bases at J, leaving 3 bases unmatched. The V gene's germline CDR1 is SGHNT and CDR2 YYREEE (reference sequence). The length of the CDR3 is 16 residues. This CDR3 reads CASSFKREVSYNEQFF. CDR3 DNA sequence: TGTGCCAGCAGCTTCAAGCGGGAGGTCTCCTACAATGAGCAGTTCTTC.

The chain uses TRBV5-1 and TRBJ2-1; 10 nucleotides agree with TRBD1. Per the germline V gene, CDR1 is SGHRS and CDR2 is YFSETQ. With V trimmed by 4 bases and J by 8 bases, 9 bases remained unmatched. The CDR3 has 15 amino acids. As DNA, the CDR3 is TGCGCCAGCAGCCCGACAGGGGGCGGGATATATGAGCAGTTCTTC. This codes for CASSPTGGGIYEQFF.

The count of this clone is one. The V and J genes are TRBV4-2 and TRBJ1-1; D possibly corresponds to TRBD1 (5 bases). The V gene lost 6 bases and the J gene lost 1 base, with 15 bases spanning the gap. Looked up from germline, CDR1 is LGHNA and CDR2 is YNFKEQ. The CDR3 runs to 15 residues. Here the CDR3 reads CASRRERQGNTEAFF. In DNA, the CDR3 is TGTGCCAGCAGGCGGGAGAGGCAGGGGAACACTGAAGCTTTCTTT.

The rearrangement uses TRBV5-1 and TRBJ2-7, with no clear D. The V and J ends lost 0 bases and 5 bases respectively, with 15 bases between them. Germline V gene data show CDR1 as SGHRS and CDR2 as YFSETQ. The CDR3 is 15 amino acids. CDR3 amino acids: CASSLAVSVVHEQYF. The DNA of the CDR3 is TGCGCCAGCAGCTTGGCCGTCAGTGTCGTCCACGAGCAGTACTTC.

This chain uses TRBV28 with TRBJ2-3, with 11 bases aligning to TRBD1. Per the germline V gene, CDR1 is MDHEN and CDR2 is SYDVKM. The CDR3 contains 16 residues. Trimming cost V 4 bases and J 6 bases; bases outside gene matches: 9. The CDR3 DNA sequence: TGTGCCAGCAGTTCACGGACAGGGGGCAGCCTGGATACGCAGTATTTT. Amino acids: CASSSRTGGSLDTQYF.

V usage is TRBV30 and J usage is TRBJ2-1, with 8 bases that match TRBD2. V lost 2 bases to trimming and J lost 2 bases; unmatched junction nucleotides: 14. The germline CDR1 and CDR2 sequences are GTSNPN and SVGIG (reference sequence). The CDR3 consists of 18 residues. CDR3 DNA sequence: TGTGCCTGGAGTCGACGGGGGGGACACCTACAGACCTACAATGAGCAGTTCTTC. This sequence encodes CAWSRRGGHLQTYNEQFF.

The genes are TRBV28 and TRBJ2-7, with 9 bases identical to TRBD1. Germline V lookup: CDR1 MDHEN, CDR2 SYDVKM. The CDR3 sequence is 11 residues long. Losses at the gene ends were 11 bases for V and 5 bases for J; bases not matched to a gene: 4. The CDR3 loop is CAVGQGHEQYF. The CDR3 DNA is TGTGCCGTGGGACAGGGTCACGAGCAGTACTTC.

About this clone: An end of the junction does not agree with germline; a read error may underlie this. V is TRBV5-1 and J is TRBJ2-7, with 14 positions matching TRBD2. The length of the CDR3 is 12 residues. CDR1 and CDR2 from the germline V gene are SGHRS and YFSETQ. CDR3 protein: CASSKGTSGRLF. CDR3 nucleotide sequence: TGCGCCAGCAGCAAGGGGACTAGCGGGAGACTGTTC.

The chain has TRBV5-1 and TRBJ2-7; perhaps TRBD1 as D (7 bases). Trimming removed 4 bases at V and 7 bases at J, with 15 bases between. The length of the CDR3 is 13 residues. The germline V gene encodes CDR1 SGHRS and CDR2 YFSETQ. DNA for the CDR3: TGCGCCAGCAGCACGGAGGGGGCGCGGGAGCAGTACTTC. Its protein product is CASSTEGAREQYF.

The V gene is TRBV7-2, the J gene TRBJ2-3; D may be TRBD1 (5 bases). This CDR3 spans 14 amino acids. V lost 5 bases, J lost 1 base, and 10 bases lay in between. Germline CDR1 and CDR2: SGHTA and FQGNSA. In nucleotides, the CDR3 is TGTGCCAGCAGCCGAGGACACCGCACAGATACGCAGTATTTT. As protein: CASSRGHRTDTQYF.